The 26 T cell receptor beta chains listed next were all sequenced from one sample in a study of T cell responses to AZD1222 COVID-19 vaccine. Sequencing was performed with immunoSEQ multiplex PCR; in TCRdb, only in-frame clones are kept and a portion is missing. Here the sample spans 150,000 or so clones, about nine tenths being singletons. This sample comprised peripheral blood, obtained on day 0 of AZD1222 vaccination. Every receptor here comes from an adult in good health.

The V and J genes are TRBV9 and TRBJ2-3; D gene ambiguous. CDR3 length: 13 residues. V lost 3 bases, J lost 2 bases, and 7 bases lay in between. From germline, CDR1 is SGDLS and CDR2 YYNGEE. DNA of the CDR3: TGTGCCAGCAGCGGGGTAAACACAGATACGCAGTATTTT. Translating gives CASSGVNTDTQYF.

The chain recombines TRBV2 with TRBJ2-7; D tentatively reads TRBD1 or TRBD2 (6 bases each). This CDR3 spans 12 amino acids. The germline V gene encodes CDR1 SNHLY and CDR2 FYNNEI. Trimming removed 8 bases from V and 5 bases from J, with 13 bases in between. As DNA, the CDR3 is TGTGCCAGCGGGCAGGGGACTCACGAGCAGTACTTC. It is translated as CASGQGTHEQYF.

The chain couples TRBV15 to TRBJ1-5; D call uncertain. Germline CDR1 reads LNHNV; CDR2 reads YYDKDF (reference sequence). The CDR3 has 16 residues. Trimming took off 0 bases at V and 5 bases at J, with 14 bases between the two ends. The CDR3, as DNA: TGTGCCACCAGCAGAGATAGGCTTAGGTATGATCAGCCCCAGCATTTT. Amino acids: CATSRDRLRYDQPQHF.

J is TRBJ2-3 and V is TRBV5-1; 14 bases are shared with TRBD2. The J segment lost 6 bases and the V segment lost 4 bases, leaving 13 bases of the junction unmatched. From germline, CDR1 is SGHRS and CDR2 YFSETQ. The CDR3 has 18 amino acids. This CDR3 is CASSPGTSGGVMGDTQYF. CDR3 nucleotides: TGCGCCAGCAGCCCAGGGACTAGCGGGGGCGTGATGGGGGATACGCAGTATTTT.

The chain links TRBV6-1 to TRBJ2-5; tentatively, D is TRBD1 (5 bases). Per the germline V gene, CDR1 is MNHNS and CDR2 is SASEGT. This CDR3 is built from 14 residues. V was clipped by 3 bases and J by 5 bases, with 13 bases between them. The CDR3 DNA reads TGTGCCAGCAGTGAGCACAGGACGAGCGAGACCCAGTACTTC. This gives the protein CASSEHRTSETQYF.

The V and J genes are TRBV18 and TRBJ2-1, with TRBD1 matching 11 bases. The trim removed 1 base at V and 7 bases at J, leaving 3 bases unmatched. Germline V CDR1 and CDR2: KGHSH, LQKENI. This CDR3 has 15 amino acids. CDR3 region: CASSPQGTGGNEQFF. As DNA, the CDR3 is TGTGCCAGCTCACCACAGGGGACAGGGGGAAATGAGCAGTTCTTC.

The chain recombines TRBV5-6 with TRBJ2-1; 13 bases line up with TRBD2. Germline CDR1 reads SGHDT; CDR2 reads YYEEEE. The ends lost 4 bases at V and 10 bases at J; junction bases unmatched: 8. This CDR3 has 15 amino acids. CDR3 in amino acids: CASSPGLAGEREQFF. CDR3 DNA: TGTGCCAGCAGCCCCGGACTAGCGGGGGAGAGGGAGCAGTTCTTC.

The CDR3 bases are TGTGCCAGCAGTTCCGGGACTAAAAATTACGAGCAGTACTTC. Encoded protein: CASSSGTKNYEQYF. The V and J genes are TRBV6-5 and TRBJ2-7, with 7 nucleotides matching TRBD2. The CDR3 covers 14 residues. The ends lost 4 bases at V and 4 bases at J; junction bases unmatched: 7. The germline V gene has CDR1 MNHEY and CDR2 SVGAGI.

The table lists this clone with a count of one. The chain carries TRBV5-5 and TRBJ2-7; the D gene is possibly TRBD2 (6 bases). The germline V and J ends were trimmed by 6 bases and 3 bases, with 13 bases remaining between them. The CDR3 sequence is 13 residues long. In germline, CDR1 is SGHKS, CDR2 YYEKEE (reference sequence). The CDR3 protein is CASKGDGGYEQYF. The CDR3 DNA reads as TGTGCCAGCAAAGGGGACGGGGGCTACGAGCAGTACTTC.

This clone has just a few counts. This CDR3 reads CASSLGGTGGYEQYF. CDR3 nucleotides: TGCGCCAGCAGCTTGGGTGGGACAGGGGGCTACGAGCAGTACTTC. This chain links TRBV5-1 with TRBJ2-7; 11 bases are a match to TRBD1. The CDR3 runs 15 residues. Germline V gene sequence: CDR1 SGHRS, CDR2 YFSETQ. Trimming cost V 0 bases and J 3 bases; bases outside gene matches: 2.

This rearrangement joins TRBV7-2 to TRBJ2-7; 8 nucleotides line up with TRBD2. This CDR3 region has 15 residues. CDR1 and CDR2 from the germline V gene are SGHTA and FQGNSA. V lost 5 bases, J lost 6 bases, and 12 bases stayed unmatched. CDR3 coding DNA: TGTGCCAGCAGCCCCAATAGCGGGGTTGTTTCCGAGCAGTACTTC. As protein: CASSPNSGVVSEQYF. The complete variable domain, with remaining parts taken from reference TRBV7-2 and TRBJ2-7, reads GAGVSQSPSNKVTEKGKDVELRCDPISGHTALYWYRQSLGQGLEFLIYFQGNSAPDKSGLPSDRFSAERTGGSVSTLTIQRTQQEDSAVYLCASSPNSGVVSEQYFGPGTRLTVT.

The CDR3 loop reads CASSEDRFPPEQYF. DNA for the CDR3: TGTGCCAGCAGTGAGGACAGGTTCCCCCCCGAGCAGTACTTC. The V and J genes are TRBV2 and TRBJ2-7; 7 nucleotides agree with TRBD1. The V gene's germline CDR1 is SNHLY and CDR2 FYNNEI. The V gene end was trimmed by 3 bases and the J gene end by 6 bases; junction bases not matched to a gene: 8. The CDR3 runs to 14 residues.

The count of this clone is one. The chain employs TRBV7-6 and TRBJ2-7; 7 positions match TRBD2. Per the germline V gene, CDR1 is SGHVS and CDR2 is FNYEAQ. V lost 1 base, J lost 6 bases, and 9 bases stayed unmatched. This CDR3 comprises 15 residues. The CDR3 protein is CASSLEAGMGIEQYF. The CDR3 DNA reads TGTGCCAGCAGCTTAGAAGCGGGGATGGGTATCGAGCAGTACTTC.

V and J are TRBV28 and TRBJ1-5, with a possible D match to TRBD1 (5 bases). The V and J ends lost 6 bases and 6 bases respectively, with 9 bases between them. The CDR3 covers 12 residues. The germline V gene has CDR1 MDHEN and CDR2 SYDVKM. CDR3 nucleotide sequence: TGTGCCAGCAGCCCAGGGTCTCAGCCCCAGCATTTT. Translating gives CASSPGSQPQHF.

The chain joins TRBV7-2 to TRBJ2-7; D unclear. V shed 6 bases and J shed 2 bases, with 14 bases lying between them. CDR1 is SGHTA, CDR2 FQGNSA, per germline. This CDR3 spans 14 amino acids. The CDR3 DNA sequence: TGTGCCAGCAGTCGGGCCTCAGGAACCTACGAGCAGTACTTC. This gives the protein CASSRASGTYEQYF.

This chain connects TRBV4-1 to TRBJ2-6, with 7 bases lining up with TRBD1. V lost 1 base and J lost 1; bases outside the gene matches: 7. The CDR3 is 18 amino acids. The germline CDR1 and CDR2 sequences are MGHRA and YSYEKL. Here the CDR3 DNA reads TGCGCCAGCAGCCAAGTATCTGCCAGGGGGTCTGGGGCCAACGTCCTGACTTTC. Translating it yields CASSQVSARGSGANVLTF.

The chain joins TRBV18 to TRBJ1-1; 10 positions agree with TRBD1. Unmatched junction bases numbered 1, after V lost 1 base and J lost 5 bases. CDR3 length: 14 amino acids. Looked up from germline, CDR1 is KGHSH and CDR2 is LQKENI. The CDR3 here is CASSPRTGGTEAFF. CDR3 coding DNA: TGTGCCAGCTCACCACGGACAGGGGGAACTGAAGCTTTCTTT.

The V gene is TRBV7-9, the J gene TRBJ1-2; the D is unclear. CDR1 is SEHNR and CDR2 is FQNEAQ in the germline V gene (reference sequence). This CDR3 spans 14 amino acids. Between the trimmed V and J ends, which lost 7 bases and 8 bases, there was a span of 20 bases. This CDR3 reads CASKRPGMDGGYTF. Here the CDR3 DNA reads TGTGCCAGCAAGCGCCCGGGAATGGATGGGGGCTACACCTTC.

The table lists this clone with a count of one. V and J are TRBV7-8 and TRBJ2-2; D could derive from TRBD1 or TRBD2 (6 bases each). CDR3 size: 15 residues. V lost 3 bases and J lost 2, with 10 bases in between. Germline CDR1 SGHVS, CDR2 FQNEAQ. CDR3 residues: CASSFSGANTGELFF. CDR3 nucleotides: TGTGCCAGCAGCTTCTCGGGGGCCAACACCGGGGAGCTGTTTTTT.

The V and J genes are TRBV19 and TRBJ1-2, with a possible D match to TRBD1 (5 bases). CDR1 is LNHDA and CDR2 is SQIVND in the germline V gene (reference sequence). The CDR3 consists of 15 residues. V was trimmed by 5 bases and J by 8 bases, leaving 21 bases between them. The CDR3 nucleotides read TGTGCCAGTAGTGCCCCGGCTGGGACCTTGGTGGGCTACACCTTC. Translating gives CASSAPAGTLVGYTF.

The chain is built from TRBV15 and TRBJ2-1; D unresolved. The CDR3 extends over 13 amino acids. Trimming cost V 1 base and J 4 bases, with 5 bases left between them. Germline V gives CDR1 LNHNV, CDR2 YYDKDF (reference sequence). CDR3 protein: CATSRGLYNEQFF. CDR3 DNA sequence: TGTGCCACCAGCAGAGGTCTATACAATGAGCAGTTCTTC.

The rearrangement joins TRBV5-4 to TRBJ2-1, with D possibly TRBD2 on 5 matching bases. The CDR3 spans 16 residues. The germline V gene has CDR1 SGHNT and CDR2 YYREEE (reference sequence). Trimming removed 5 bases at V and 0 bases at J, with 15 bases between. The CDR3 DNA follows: TGTGCCAGCAGGCCGGTGGGAGCGGTCTCCTACAATGAGCAGTTCTTC. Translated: CASRPVGAVSYNEQFF.

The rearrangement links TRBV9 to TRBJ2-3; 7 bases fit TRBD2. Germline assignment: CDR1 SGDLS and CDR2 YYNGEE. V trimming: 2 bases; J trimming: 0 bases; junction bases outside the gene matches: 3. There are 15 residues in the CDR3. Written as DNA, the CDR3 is TGTGCCAGCAGCGTCTATAGCGGGAGCACAGATACGCAGTATTTT. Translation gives CASSVYSGSTDTQYF.

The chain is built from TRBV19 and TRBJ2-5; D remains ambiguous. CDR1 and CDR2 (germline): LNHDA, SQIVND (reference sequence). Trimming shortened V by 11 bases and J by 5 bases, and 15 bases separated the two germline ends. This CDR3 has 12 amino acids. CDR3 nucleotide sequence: TGTGCCCAGTCCCGCATTGGGGAGACCCAGTACTTC. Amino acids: CAQSRIGETQYF.

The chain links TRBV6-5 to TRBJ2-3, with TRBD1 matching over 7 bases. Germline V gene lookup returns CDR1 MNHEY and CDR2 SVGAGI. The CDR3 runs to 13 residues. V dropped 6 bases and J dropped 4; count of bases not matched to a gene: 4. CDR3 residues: CASRQTGPDTQYF. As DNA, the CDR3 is TGTGCCAGCAGACAGACAGGGCCAGATACGCAGTATTTT.

In DNA form, the CDR3 reads TGTGCCAGTAGGGAGGGGGCAGGGAATCAGCCCCAGCATTTT. Encoded protein: CASREGAGNQPQHF. This sequence joins TRBV19 and TRBJ1-5; 7 positions agree with TRBD1. The J segment lost 4 bases and the V segment lost 6 bases, leaving 6 bases of the junction unmatched. Germline assignment: CDR1 LNHDA and CDR2 SQIVND (reference sequence). This CDR3 contains 14 residues.